This record concerns one TCR beta chain sequence. Its target is not known. This specimen belongs to a study of cytomegalovirus exposure and HLA in healthy donors. Germline V CDR1 and CDR2: SGDLS, YYNGEE. V shed 2 bases, J shed 7 bases, and the junction held 2 bases outside the gene matches. The CDR3 runs to 15 residues. The PCR made use of 60 Vbeta and 13 Jbeta primers. Sequencing was performed with immunoSEQ multiplex PCR; in TCRdb, only in-frame clones are kept and a portion is missing. The table includes under 200,000 clones, approximately 84% detected once. Broader study findings: In vitro work confirmed that a few CMV-associated chains recognize CMV antigens. Using a false discovery rate of 0.05, a later analysis showed that 15,000 to 20,000 TCR beta sequences were associated with HLA alleles. The study recorded about 150 TCR beta chains that were cytomegalovirus-associated. Most of the TCR beta V segments (in an earlier analysis) were productive either about 87% or about 30% of the time.

The sample was PBMCs. The gene calls are TRBV9 and TRBJ1-6, with TRBD1 matching over 11 bases. The receptor comes from a middle-aged man in good health and CMV-seronegative. The CDR3 DNA reads TGTGCCAGCAGCGTTGGGGACAGGGGGAATTCACCCCTCCACTTT. Translating it yields CASSVGDRGNSPLHF.